Listed below are T cell receptor beta chains from one sample, sequenced in a study of response to subunit inactivated influenza vaccine. TCRdb analysed the RT-PCR reads with MiXCR anew, one entry per CDR3 protein. The sample yields over 150,000 distinct CDR3 sequences, approximately 12% seen once. The material was CD8+ T cells sorted from PBMCs, obtained 23 months after vaccination. These receptor sequences come from a man aged 50-75 years who received an inactivated influenza vaccine. Each CDR3 is given with its conserved first and last residue. The D gene is left open where the match is weak. Part of the rows lack a size; the others show once, few, many or a class for expanded clones.

>TRBV4-3|NA|few|TRBJ2-2
TGCGCCAGCAGCCACTCAGGGGTATCCGGGGAGCTGTTTTTT
CASSHSGVSGELFF
>TRBV3-1|NA|few|TRBJ2-3
TGTGCCAGCAGCAACGGCTGGGATACGCAGTATTTT
CASSNGWDTQYF
>TRBV5-6|NA|few|TRBJ2-7
TGTGCCAGCAGCTTGGATCTCGGGTTCCTCAGCGAGCAGTACTTC
CASSLDLGFLSEQYF
>TRBV5-1|NA|few|TRBJ2-7
TGCGCCAGCAGCTTTCAAGACGAGCAGTACTTC
CASSFQDEQYF
>TRBV24-1|NA|NA|TRBJ1-2
TGTGCCACCAGTGATTTGCCAGGCTATGGCTACACCTTC
CATSDLPGYGYTF
>TRBV9|NA|few|TRBJ2-6
TGTGCCAGCAGCGTAGGGGCAGCTTCTGGGGCCAACGTCCTGACTTTC
CASSVGAASGANVLTF
>TRBV29-1|NA|NA|TRBJ2-5
TGCAGCGTTGAATTGGGGATGCGGTACCAAGAGACCCAGTACTTC
CSVELGMRYQETQYF
>TRBV29-1|TRBD2|few|TRBJ2-3
TGCAGCGTTGAAGAGGGTAGACTAGCGGGAGTCACAGATACGCAGTATTTT
CSVEEGRLAGVTDTQYF
>TRBV28|TRBD2|few|TRBJ2-7
TGTGCCAGCAGTTTCCCCTTGGCGGGAGACGACGAGCAGTACTTC
CASSFPLAGDDEQYF
>TRBV20-1|TRBD2|NA|TRBJ2-3
TGCAGTGCTAGGGCGGGAGGGCTCTCAGATACGCAGTATTTT
CSARAGGLSDTQYF
>TRBV9|NA|NA|TRBJ1-2
TGTGCCAGCAATGAGGGCAGCTACTATGGCTACACCTTC
CASNEGSYYGYTF
>TRBV10-2|NA|NA|TRBJ2-3
TGCGCCAGCAGTGAGTCGACTAATACGCAGTATTTT
CASSESTNTQYF
>TRBV25-1|TRBD2|NA|TRBJ2-2
TGTGCCAGCAGCGAACTAGCGGGAGGCACCGGGGAGCTGTTTTTT
CASSELAGGTGELFF
>TRBV10-3|NA|many|TRBJ2-1
TGTGCCATCAGAAGAGGGGATGGGAATGAGCAGTTCTTC
CAIRRGDGNEQFF